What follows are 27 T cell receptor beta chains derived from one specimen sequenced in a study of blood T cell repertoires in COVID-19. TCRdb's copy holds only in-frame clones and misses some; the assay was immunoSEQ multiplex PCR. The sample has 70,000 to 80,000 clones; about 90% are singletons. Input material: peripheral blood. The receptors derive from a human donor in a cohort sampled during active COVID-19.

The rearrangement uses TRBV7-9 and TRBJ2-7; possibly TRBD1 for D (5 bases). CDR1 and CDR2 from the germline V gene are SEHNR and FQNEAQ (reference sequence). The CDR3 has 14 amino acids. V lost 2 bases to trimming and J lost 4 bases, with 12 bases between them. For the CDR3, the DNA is TGTGCCAGCAGCTTATCAGGGTCGGCGTACGAGCAGTACTTC. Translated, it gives CASSLSGSAYEQYF.

In nucleotides, the CDR3 is TGTGCCAGCAGCCAGCGGGGATTCCAAGAGACCCAGTACTTC. As protein: CASSQRGFQETQYF. V usage is TRBV4-2 and J usage is TRBJ2-5; D possibly corresponds to TRBD2 (6 bases). V lost 3 bases and J 1 base, leaving 9 bases between the germline ends. Germline CDR1 reads LGHNA; CDR2 reads YNFKEQ. The CDR3 extends over 14 amino acids.

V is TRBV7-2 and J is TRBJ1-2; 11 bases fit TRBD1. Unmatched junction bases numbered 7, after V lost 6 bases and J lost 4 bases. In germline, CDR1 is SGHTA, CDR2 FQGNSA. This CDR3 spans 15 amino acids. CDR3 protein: CASSQGQGARYGYTF. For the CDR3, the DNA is TGTGCCAGCAGTCAAGGACAGGGGGCTCGCTATGGCTACACCTTC.

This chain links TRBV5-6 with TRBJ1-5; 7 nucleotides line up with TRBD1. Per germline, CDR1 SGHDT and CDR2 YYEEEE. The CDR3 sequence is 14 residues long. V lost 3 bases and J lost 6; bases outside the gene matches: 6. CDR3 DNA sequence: TGTGCCAGCAGCTCTACAGGGGCTCGTCAGCCCCAGCATTTT. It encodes CASSSTGARQPQHF.

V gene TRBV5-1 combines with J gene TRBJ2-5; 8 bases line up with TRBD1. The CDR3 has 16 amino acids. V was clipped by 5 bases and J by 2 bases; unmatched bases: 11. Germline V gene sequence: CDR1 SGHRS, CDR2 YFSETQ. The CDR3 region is CASRIQGDVSQETQYF. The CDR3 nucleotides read TGCGCCAGCAGAATACAGGGGGATGTGTCTCAAGAGACCCAGTACTTC.

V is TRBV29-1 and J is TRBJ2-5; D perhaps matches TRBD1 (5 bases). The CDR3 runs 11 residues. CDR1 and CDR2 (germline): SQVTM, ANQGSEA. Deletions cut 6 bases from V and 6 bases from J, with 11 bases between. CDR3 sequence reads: CSVPRAQTQYF. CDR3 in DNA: TGCAGCGTCCCCAGGGCTCAGACCCAGTACTTC.

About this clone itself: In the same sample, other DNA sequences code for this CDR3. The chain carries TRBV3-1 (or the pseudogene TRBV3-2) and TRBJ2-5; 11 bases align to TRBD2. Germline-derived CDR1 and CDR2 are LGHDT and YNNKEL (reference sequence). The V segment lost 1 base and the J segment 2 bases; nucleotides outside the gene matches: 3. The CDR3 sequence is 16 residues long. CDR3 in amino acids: CASSQGLAGGQETQYF. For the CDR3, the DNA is TGTGCCAGCAGCCAAGGTTTAGCGGGGGGGCAAGAGACCCAGTACTTC.

The CDR3 reads CASSPPGTFQTQPQHF. The CDR3 DNA sequence: TGTGCCAGCAGTCCCCCCGGGACATTCCAGACCCAGCCCCAGCATTTT. V usage is TRBV28 and J usage is TRBJ1-5; weak D call: TRBD1 (6 bases). There are 16 residues in the CDR3. Trimming left V 5 bases short and J 7 bases short, with 21 bases between. CDR1 and CDR2 (germline): MDHEN, SYDVKM.

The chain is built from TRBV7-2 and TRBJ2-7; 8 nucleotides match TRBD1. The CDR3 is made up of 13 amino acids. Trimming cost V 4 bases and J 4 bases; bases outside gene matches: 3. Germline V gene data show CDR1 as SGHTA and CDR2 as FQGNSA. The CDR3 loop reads CASSSTGGYEQYF. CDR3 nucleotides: TGTGCCAGCAGCTCCACAGGGGGATACGAGCAGTACTTC. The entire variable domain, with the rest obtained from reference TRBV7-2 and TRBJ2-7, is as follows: GAGVSQSPSNKVTEKGKDVELRCDPISGHTALYWYRQSLGQGLEFLIYFQGNSAPDKSGLPSDRFSAERTGGSVSTLTIQRTQQEDSAVYLCASSSTGGYEQYFGPGTRLTVT.

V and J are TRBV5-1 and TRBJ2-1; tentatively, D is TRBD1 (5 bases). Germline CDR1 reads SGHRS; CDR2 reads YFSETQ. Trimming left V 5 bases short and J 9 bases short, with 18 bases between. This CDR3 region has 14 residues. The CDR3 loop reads CASRPQHQGGEQFF. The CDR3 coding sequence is TGCGCCAGCAGGCCACAGCACCAGGGTGGTGAGCAGTTCTTC.

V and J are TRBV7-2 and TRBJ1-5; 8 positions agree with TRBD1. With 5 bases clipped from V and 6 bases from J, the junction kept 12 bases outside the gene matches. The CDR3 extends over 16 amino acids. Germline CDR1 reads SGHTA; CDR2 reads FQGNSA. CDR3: CASSHGATGVAQPQHF. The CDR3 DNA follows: TGTGCCAGCAGCCACGGGGCGACAGGGGTCGCTCAGCCCCAGCATTTT.

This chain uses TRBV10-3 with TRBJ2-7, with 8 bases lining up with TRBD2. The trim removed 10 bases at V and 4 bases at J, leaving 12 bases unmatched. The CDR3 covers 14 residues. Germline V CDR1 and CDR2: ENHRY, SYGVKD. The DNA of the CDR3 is TGTGCCACCCACGGGGGGGTCCCACAATACGAGCAGTACTTC. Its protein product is CATHGGVPQYEQYF.

The CDR3 nucleotides are TGTGCCAGTAGTGCGGTTATATTAGGAACAGATACGCAGTATTTT. This codes for CASSAVILGTDTQYF. The chain recombines TRBV19 with TRBJ2-3; D not resolved. The CDR3 length is 15 residues. Germline lookup yields CDR1 LNHDA and CDR2 SQIVND (reference sequence). The V gene lost 5 bases and the J gene lost 3 bases, with 15 bases spanning the gap.

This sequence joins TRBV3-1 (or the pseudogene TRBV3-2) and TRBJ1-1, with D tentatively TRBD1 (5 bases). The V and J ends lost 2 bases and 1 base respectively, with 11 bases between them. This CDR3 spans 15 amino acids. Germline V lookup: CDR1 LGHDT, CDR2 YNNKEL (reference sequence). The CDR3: CASSQLLGGNTEAFF. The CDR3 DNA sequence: TGTGCCAGCAGCCAACTTCTGGGGGGGAACACTGAAGCTTTCTTT.

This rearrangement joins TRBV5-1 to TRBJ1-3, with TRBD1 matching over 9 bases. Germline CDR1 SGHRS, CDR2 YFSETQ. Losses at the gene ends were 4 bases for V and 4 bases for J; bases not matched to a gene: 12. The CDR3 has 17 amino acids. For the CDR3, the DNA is TGCGCCAGCAGCCAGACGACAGGGGGAATCATCGGAAACACCATATATTTT. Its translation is CASSQTTGGIIGNTIYF.

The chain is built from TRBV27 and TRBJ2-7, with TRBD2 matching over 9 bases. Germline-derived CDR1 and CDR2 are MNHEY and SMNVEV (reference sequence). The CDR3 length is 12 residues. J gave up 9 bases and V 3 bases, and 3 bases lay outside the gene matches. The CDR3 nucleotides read TGTGCCAGCAGTTTTGGTAGCGGGGGGCAGTACTTC. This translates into CASSFGSGGQYF.

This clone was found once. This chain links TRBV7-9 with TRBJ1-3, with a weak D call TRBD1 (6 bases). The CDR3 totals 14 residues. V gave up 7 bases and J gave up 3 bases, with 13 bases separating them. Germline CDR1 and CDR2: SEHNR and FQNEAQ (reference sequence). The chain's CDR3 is CASIFRGYGNTIYF. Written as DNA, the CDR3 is TGTGCCAGCATCTTCAGGGGCTATGGAAACACCATATATTTT.

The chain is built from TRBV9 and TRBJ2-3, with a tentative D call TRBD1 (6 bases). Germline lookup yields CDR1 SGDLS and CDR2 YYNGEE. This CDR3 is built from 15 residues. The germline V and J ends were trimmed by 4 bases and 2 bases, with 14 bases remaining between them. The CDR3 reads CASSPNGQYTDTQYF. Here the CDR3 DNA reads TGTGCCAGCAGCCCCAACGGACAGTACACAGATACGCAGTATTTT.

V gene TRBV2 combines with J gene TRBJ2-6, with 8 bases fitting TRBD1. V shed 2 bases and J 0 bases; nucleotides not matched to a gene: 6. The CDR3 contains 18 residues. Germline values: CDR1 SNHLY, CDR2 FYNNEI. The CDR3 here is CASSERAGGLSGANVLTF. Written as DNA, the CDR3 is TGTGCCAGCAGTGAACGGGCAGGGGGCCTCTCTGGGGCCAACGTCCTGACTTTC.

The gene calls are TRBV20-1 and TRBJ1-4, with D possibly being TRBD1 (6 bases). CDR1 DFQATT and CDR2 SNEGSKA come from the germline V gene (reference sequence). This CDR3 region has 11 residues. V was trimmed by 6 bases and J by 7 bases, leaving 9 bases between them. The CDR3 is CSAWDIEKLFF. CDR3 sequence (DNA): TGCAGTGCGTGGGACATTGAAAAACTGTTTTTT.

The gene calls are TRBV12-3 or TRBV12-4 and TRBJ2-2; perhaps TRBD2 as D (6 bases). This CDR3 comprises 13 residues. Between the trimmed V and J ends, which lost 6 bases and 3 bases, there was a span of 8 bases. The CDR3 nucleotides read TGTGCCAGCAGGACTAGGCACACCGGGGAGCTGTTTTTT. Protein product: CASRTRHTGELFF.

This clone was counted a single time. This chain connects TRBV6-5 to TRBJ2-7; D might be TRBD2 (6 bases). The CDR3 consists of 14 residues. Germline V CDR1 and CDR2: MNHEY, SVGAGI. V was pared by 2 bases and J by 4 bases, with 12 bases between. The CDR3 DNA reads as TGTGCCAGCAGTTACCCGGGACTTCTTTACGAGCAGTACTTC. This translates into CASSYPGLLYEQYF.

The CDR3 DNA is TGTGCCAGCTCACCACAGGGGGCACGGGAGACCCAGTACTTC. The encoded protein is CASSPQGARETQYF. This rearrangement joins TRBV18 to TRBJ2-5, with 7 bases fitting TRBD1. The V and J ends lost 1 base and 5 bases, in that order; junction bases with no gene match: 4. Germline CDR1 KGHSH, CDR2 LQKENI. There are 14 residues in the CDR3.

The CDR3 nucleotides read TGTGCCAGCTCCCCAGGGCTAAGTCCCTACGAGCAGTACTTC. This encodes CASSPGLSPYEQYF. The chain joins TRBV2 to TRBJ2-7; TRBD1 is a possible D gene (5 bases). The V end lost 8 bases, the J end lost 2 bases, and 16 bases lay between the germline ends. The CDR3 totals 14 residues. In germline, CDR1 is SNHLY, CDR2 FYNNEI.

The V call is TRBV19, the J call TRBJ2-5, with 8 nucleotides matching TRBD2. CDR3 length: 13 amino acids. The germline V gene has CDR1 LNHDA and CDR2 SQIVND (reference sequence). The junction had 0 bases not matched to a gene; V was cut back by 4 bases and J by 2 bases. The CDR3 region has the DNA TGTGCCAGTAGTAGCGGGGGGCAAGAGACCCAGTACTTC. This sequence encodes CASSSGGQETQYF.

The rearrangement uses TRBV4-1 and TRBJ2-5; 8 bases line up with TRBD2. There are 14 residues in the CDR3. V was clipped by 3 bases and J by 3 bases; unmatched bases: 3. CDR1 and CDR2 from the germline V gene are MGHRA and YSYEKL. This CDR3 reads CASSHPGGEETQYF. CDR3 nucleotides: TGCGCCAGCAGCCACCCCGGGGGGGAAGAGACCCAGTACTTC.

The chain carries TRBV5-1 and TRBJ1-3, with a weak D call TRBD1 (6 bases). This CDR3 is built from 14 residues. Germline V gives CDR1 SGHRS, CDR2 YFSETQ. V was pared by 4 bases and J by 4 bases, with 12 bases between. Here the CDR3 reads CASSPGTTGNTIYF. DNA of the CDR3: TGCGCCAGCAGCCCGGGGACAACCGGAAACACCATATATTTT.